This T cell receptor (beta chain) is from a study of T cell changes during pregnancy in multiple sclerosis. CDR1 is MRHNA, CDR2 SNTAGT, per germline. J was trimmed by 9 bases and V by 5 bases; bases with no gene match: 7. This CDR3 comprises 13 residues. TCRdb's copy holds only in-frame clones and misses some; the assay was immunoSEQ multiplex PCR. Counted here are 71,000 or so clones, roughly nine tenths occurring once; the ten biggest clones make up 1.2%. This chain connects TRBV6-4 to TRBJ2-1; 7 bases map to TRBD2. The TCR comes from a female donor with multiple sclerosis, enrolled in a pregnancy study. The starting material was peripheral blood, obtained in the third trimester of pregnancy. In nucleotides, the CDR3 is TGTGCCAGCAGTATTCAGGGCGGGGGTGAGCAGTTCTTC. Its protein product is CASSIQGGGEQFF.